Ten or more counts support the clone carrying this T cell receptor (beta chain). Its antigen remains unknown. TCRdb reprocessed the 5' RACE reads via MiXCR and lists one record per CDR3 protein. The repertoire holds about 310,000 distinct CDR3 sequences, with 15% to 20% as singletons. The sample belongs to a study of T-cell memory formation after mild COVID-19. Study-wide findings and caveats: Second-wave clones with a day 37 peak had unconfirmed SARS-CoV-2 specificity.

The TCR was taken from a man aged 18 to 30 who had mild COVID-19 (a few samples of this study predate the infection). Cell type and time point are not known. The specimen was PBMCs or a T cell subset sorted from them (not recorded which).

CDR3 DNA: TGTGCCAGCACCCCCCCAGGTCCCTCTGGAAACACCATATATTTT. Translation gives CASTPPGPSGNTIYF. The chain carries TRBV25-1 and TRBJ1-3; D gene ambiguous. This CDR3 comprises 15 residues. Trimming cost V 7 bases and J 0 bases, with 13 bases left between them. Germline CDR1 and CDR2: MGHDK and SYGVNS. Full variable domain (remainder filled in from reference TRBV25-1 and TRBJ1-3): EADIYQTPRYLVIGTGKKITLECSQTMGHDKMYWYQQDPGMELHLIHYSYGVNSTEKGDLSSESTVSRIRTEHFPLTLESARPSHTSQYLCASTPPGPSGNTIYFGEGSWLTVV.